Presented here are 10 T cell receptor beta chains from one specimen sequenced in a study of shared clonotypes between healthy human individuals. Profiled with immunoSEQ multiplex PCR; TCRdb holds only in-frame clones, not every one. The table lists 2 million or so clones, around 95% of them singletons. Sequencing was carried out using naive CD4+ T cells sorted from blood. As to subset: CD45RA+ positively selected. These TCRs come from a young man in good health.

The chain joins TRBV18 to TRBJ2-7; D is ambiguous. V was cut by 0 bases and J by 5 bases, with 14 bases left in between. CDR1 and CDR2 from the germline V gene are KGHSH and LQKENI. This CDR3 spans 15 amino acids. The DNA for the CDR3 is TGTGCCAGCTCACCACCGGTCCCAGGAGATAACGAGCAGTACTTC. It yields the protein CASSPPVPGDNEQYF.

This rearrangement joins TRBV7-9 to TRBJ2-7; no firm D call. The CDR3 consists of 14 residues. The V gene lost 1 base and the J gene lost 5 bases, with 12 bases spanning the gap. Germline V CDR1 and CDR2: SEHNR, FQNEAQ (reference sequence). CDR3 amino acids: CASSLGAGTNEQYF. The CDR3 DNA reads as TGTGCCAGCAGCTTAGGGGCAGGAACAAACGAGCAGTACTTC.

V gene TRBV5-1 combines with J gene TRBJ1-6; the match to TRBD1 covers 9 bases. After removal of 4 bases from V and 9 bases from J, the junction contained 8 bases not matched to a gene. The CDR3 contains 15 residues. The germline CDR1 and CDR2 sequences are SGHRS and YFSETQ. Here the CDR3 reads CASSGGTGFGSPLHF. CDR3 nucleotides: TGCGCCAGCAGCGGGGGGACAGGGTTCGGTTCACCCCTCCACTTT.

About this clone itself: The same CDR3 is also encoded by other DNA sequences in this sample. The chain employs TRBV29-1 and TRBJ2-1, with TRBD2 as a possible D gene (5 bases). The CDR3 runs to 12 residues. Trimming pared 0 bases from V and 7 bases from J, leaving 7 bases between. Germline lookup yields CDR1 SQVTM and CDR2 ANQGSEA. The CDR3 DNA is TGCAGCGTTGAAGACGGCGGGAATGAGCAGTTCTTC. This codes for CSVEDGGNEQFF.

The chain combines TRBV7-2 with TRBJ1-4, with no clear D. CDR3 length: 15 amino acids. Deletions cut 5 bases from V and 4 bases from J, with 14 bases between. CDR1 is SGHTA, CDR2 FQGNSA, per germline. Written as DNA, the CDR3 is TGTGCCAGCAGCCCAGCGGGAGTGCTTAATGAAAAACTGTTTTTT. Translated: CASSPAGVLNEKLFF.

In its sample, this clone was seen once. J is TRBJ2-3 and V is TRBV7-9, with D perhaps TRBD1 or TRBD2 (5 bases each). The CDR3 runs 18 residues. Germline values: CDR1 SEHNR, CDR2 FQNEAQ (reference sequence). Trimming pared 5 bases from V and 8 bases from J, leaving 29 bases between. CDR3 loop: CASSRLSRDPSQAGTQYF. In DNA, the CDR3 is TGTGCCAGCAGCCGCTTATCCCGGGACCCCAGTCAGGCGGGTACGCAGTATTTT. Full variable domain (remainder filled in from reference TRBV7-9 and TRBJ2-3): DTGVSQNPRHKITKRGQNVTFRCDPISEHNRLYWYRQTLGQGPEFLTYFQNEAQLEKSRLLSDRFSAERPKGSFSTLEIQRTEQGDSAMYLCASSRLSRDPSQAGTQYFGPGTRLTVL.

The V gene is TRBV9, the J gene TRBJ2-5, with D possibly matching TRBD1 (5 bases). This CDR3 is built from 15 residues. Germline CDR1 and CDR2: SGDLS and YYNGEE. Between the trimmed V and J ends, which lost 3 bases and 2 bases, there was a span of 14 bases. For the CDR3, the DNA is TGTGCCAGCAGCGAGCAGGGCGGCTGGCAAGAGACCCAGTACTTC. Its protein product is CASSEQGGWQETQYF.

The gene calls are TRBV9 and TRBJ2-1, with D perhaps matching TRBD1 (6 bases). CDR1 is SGDLS and CDR2 is YYNGEE in the germline V gene. This CDR3 has 13 residues. V lost 3 bases and J 7 bases, leaving 11 bases between the germline ends. CDR3 loop: CASSAGGQNEQFF. The CDR3 DNA is TGTGCCAGCAGCGCCGGAGGACAGAATGAGCAGTTCTTC. Combining the CDR3 with reference TRBV9 and TRBJ2-1 gives the whole variable domain DSGVTQTPKHLITATGQRVTLRCSPRSGDLSVYWYQQSLDQGLQFLIQYYNGEERAKGNILERFSAQQFPDLHSELNLSSLELGDSALYFCASSAGGQNEQFFGPGTRLTVL.

This clone was found once. V gene TRBV4-2 combines with J gene TRBJ2-3; no firm D call. Trimming cost V 3 bases and J 8 bases, with 9 bases left between them. This CDR3 region has 12 residues. Germline-derived CDR1 and CDR2 are LGHNA and YNFKEQ. The CDR3 DNA is TGTGCCAGCAGCCATTTAGAGGCTACGCAGTATTTT. It is translated as CASSHLEATQYF.

Regarding this clone: The same CDR3 can be traced to other DNA sequences in this sample. The chain employs TRBV30 and TRBJ2-7; 7 positions match TRBD1. This CDR3 contains 13 residues. The germline V gene encodes CDR1 GTSNPN and CDR2 SVGIG (reference sequence). V was clipped by 2 bases and J by 0 bases; unmatched bases: 1. This CDR3 reads CAWSRGPSYEQYF. In DNA, the CDR3 is TGTGCCTGGAGTAGGGGGCCCTCCTACGAGCAGTACTTC.